The 5 T cell receptor beta chains below were found in one sample sequenced in a study of identical twins. TCRdb used MiXCR to reprocess the 5' RACE reads, holding one entry per CDR3 protein. The data contain 1.5 million or so distinct CDR3 sequences, about 32% of them seen just once; the ten biggest clones take up roughly 0.3%. The sequencing input was cord blood. These receptors originate from a newborn girl in good health.

Only a few counts were recorded for this clonotype. The rearrangement joins TRBV5-1 to TRBJ2-1, with D perhaps being TRBD1 or TRBD2 (5 bases each). The CDR3 loop spans 15 amino acids. Germline CDR1 SGHRS, CDR2 YFSETQ. V was pared by 5 bases and J by 5 bases, with 17 bases between. The CDR3 is CASRLTWGWNNEQFF. For the CDR3, the DNA is TGCGCCAGCAGGCTTACGTGGGGGTGGAACAATGAGCAGTTCTTC.

V usage is TRBV10-3 and J usage is TRBJ2-3, with D uncertain. Germline V gene lookup returns CDR1 ENHRY and CDR2 SYGVKD. This CDR3 spans 12 amino acids. V shed 5 bases and J shed 3 bases, with 6 bases lying between them. The CDR3 DNA is TGTGCCATCAGTTTTAGTACAGATACGCAGTATTTT. Translating it yields CAISFSTDTQYF.

Regarding this clonotype: At one boundary the junction diverges from the germline segment, which might be a read error. This chain links TRBV2 with TRBJ1-1, with D unresolved. The germline CDR1 and CDR2 sequences are SNHLY and FYNNEI. The CDR3 extends over 14 amino acids. In DNA, the CDR3 is TGTGCCAACACCGTCGGGGTGATGAACACTGTAGCTTTCTTT. Translating it yields CANTVGVMNTVAFF.

This clonotype was picked up a small number of times. The V call is TRBV2, the J call TRBJ1-2; D uncertain. CDR1 SNHLY and CDR2 FYNNEI come from the germline V gene. CDR3 length equals 14 residues. V lost 4 bases to trimming and J lost 10 bases, with 19 bases between them. The DNA for the CDR3 is TGTGCCAGCAGTGTGCTCCAGGACCAAACCAACTACACCTTC. Protein product: CASSVLQDQTNYTF.

About this clonotype: This could be a read error, since a much larger clone is one nucleotide away. This chain connects TRBV29-1 to TRBJ1-2; D gene uncertain. V was clipped by 7 bases and J by 7 bases, with 13 bases between them. The CDR3 runs to 11 residues. Germline CDR1 is SQVTM and CDR2 is ANQGSEA. The CDR3 bases are TGCAGCGCTGCTGGAGGGTTTGGCTACACCTTC. Protein sequence: CSAAGGFGYTF.